This record looks at one T cell receptor (beta chain) sequence and its context. The antigen it binds to is not known. Per-nucleotide qualities are absent, and no much larger clonotype sits a single base away. The data were taken from a study of T-cell reconstitution after alpha-beta-depleted transplantation in children (dated by TCRdb to about 2016). In terms of the full investigation: T-cell immune reconstitution after TCRalphabeta/CD19-depleted allogeneic hematopoietic cell transplantation in children was quantitatively tracked in the study by means of TCR repertoire profiling. Points the paper makes about the study in general: The frequencies of hyperexpanded clones fell over the following months, and after one year, T-cell counts and TCRbeta diversity were mostly attributed to newly produced T cells. The high TCRbeta diversity at day 60 in some patients was ascribed to recipient T cells and intrathymic progenitors that had survived conditioning. The apparently early alphabetaT-cell count recovery about two months after transplant was reportedly dependent on only several hundred rapidly expanded clones derived from non-depleted graft cells.

CDR1 and CDR2 were assigned from the germline V gene (reference sequence) as LNHNV and YYDKDF. From the cysteine through the phenylalanine, the CDR3 covers 14 amino acids. Just the 42-base CDR3 DNA is kept, in frame starting at base 1. Trimmed from V: 3 bases; trimmed from J: 5 bases; junction bases lacking a gene match: 5. Library generation was performed with PCR. Sequencer: Illumina HiSeq 2500. TCR libraries were prepared with molecular barcoding, using unique molecular identifiers to normalize TCRbeta repertoire quantification. Using fastp at Q25 and MiXCR, TCRdb reprocessed the public reads and kept productive beta chains. Identical CDR3 proteins give one entry, which carries the most common genes and DNA. The sample contains 800,000 to 1,000,000 distinct CDR3 sequences, roughly 29% of them found a single time. The ten largest clones capture 25% to 35% of the sample. This sample's treatment or condition label indicates: allogeneic hematopoietic cell transplantation with graft depleted of TCRalphabeta T cells and CD19 B cells. TCRalphabeta/CD19-depleted allogeneic hematopoietic cell grafts were given to the transplant recipients, all of whom were children.

The chain uses TRBV15 and TRBJ2-7, with 9 bases aligning to TRBD1. The receptor's source is a boy in the first two years of life who had a stem cell transplant for SCID, so the T cells may come from the graft donor. The sequenced sample was PBMCs, mostly from graft donor cells, obtained 360 days after TCRalphabeta/CD19-depleted stem cell transplant. The nucleotide sequence reads as follows: TGTGCCACCAGCAGGGACAGGGGTTTCCACGAGCAGTACTTC. Its product reads: CATSRDRGFHEQYF.